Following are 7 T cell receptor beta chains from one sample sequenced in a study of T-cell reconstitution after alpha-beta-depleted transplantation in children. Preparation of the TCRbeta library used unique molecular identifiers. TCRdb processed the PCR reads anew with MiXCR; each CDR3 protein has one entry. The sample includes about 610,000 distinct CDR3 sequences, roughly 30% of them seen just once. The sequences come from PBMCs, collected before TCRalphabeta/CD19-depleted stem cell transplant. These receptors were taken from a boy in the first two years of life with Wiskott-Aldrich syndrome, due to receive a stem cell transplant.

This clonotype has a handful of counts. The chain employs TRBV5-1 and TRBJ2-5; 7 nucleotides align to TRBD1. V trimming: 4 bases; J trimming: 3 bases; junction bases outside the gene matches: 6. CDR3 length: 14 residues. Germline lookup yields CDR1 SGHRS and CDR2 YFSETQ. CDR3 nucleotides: TGCGCCAGCAGCGCCCGGGACAGTAAAGAGACCCAGTACTTC. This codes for CASSARDSKETQYF.

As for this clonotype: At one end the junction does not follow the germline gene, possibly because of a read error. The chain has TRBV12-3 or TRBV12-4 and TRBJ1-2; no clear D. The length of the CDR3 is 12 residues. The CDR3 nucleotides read TGTGCCAGCCGTTTCGACGCGGGTGGCTACACCTTC. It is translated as CASRFDAGGYTF.

In DNA form, the CDR3 reads TGTGCCAGCAGTTTACAAGCGGGTATCACAGATACGCAGTATTTT. Translating gives CASSLQAGITDTQYF. V is TRBV12-3 or TRBV12-4 and J is TRBJ2-3; D possibly corresponds to TRBD2 (6 bases). CDR3 length equals 15 residues. The ends were cut back, 2 bases at V and 2 bases at J, with 11 bases in the middle.

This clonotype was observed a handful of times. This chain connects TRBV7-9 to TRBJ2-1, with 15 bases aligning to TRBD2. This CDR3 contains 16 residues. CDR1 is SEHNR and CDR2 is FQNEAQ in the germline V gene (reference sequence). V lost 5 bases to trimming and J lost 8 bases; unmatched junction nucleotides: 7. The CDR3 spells CASSAWTSGRADEQFF. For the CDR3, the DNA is TGTGCCAGCAGCGCCTGGACTAGCGGGAGGGCAGATGAGCAGTTCTTC.

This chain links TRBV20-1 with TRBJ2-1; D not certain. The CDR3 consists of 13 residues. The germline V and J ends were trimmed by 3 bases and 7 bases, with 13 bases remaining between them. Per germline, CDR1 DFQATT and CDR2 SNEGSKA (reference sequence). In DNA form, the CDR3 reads TGCAGTGCTAGCAGGACGGTGGGGAATGAGCAGTTCTTC. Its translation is CSASRTVGNEQFF.

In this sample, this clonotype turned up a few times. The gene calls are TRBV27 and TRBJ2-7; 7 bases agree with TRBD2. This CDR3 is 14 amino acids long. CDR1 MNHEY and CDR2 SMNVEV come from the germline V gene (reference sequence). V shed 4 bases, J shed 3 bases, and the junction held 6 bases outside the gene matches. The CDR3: CASSSPSGIYEQYF. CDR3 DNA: TGTGCCAGCAGTTCTCCTAGCGGCATCTACGAGCAGTACTTC.

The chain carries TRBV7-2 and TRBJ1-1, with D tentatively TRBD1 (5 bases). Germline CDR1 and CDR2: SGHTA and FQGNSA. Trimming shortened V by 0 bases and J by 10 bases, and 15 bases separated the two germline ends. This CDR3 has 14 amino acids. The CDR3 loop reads CASSLAGPTGGAFF. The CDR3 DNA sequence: TGTGCCAGCAGCTTAGCGGGACCCACGGGGGGAGCTTTCTTT.